These T cell receptor beta chains were read from a single sample in a study of T cell repertoires in cytomegalovirus infection. TCRdb re-derived calls from the reads in MiXCR, one entry per CDR3 protein. Of some 130,000 distinct CDR3 sequences in the sample, approximately 30% were seen once. No cognate antigen is known for these TCRs. The sample in question was CD8+ T cells from cultured PBMCs, obtained from culture after CMV antigen stimulation. These receptors originate from a human donor in good health (CMV status not recorded). Some clones in this sample may be carry-over from other donors' samples. Both conserved end residues are part of each CDR3. Fields, in order: D gene, J gene, clone size, V gene, CDR3 DNA, CDR3 protein. A D gene is named only where the DNA matches it firmly. Size values are once, few and many counts, or a class for expanded clones, and some rows have none.

NA TRBJ2-5 NA TRBV7-9 TGTGCCAGCAGCGACCCCCGGACGGCCTTGCAAGAGACCCAGTACTTC CASSDPRTALQETQYF
TRBD1 TRBJ1-6 NA TRBV5-4 TGTGCCAGCAGCTTCCAGGGGGGAGGTGTACCCCTCCACTTT CASSFQGGGVPLHF
NA TRBJ2-3 few TRBV28 TGTGCCAGCAGTTTTGACAGCCAAGATACGCAGTATTTT CASSFDSQDTQYF
TRBD1 TRBJ1-6 few TRBV20-1 TGCAGTGCTAGAGCCGGGACAGGGGGGCCCCTAAGTAATTCACCCCTCCACTTT CSARAGTGGPLSNSPLHF
NA TRBJ2-7 few TRBV5-8 TGTGCCAGCGTCGTGGGCTCCTACGAGCAGTACTTC CASVVGSYEQYF
NA TRBJ1-6 NA TRBV5-6 TGTGCCAGCAGCTTGGGCAGGGCCACCTTACATAATTCACCCCTCCACTTT CASSLGRATLHNSPLHF
NA TRBJ2-3 NA TRBV2 TGTGCCAGCCTCAGGGAGGTCTTACCAGATACGCAGTATTTT CASLREVLPDTQYF
TRBD2 TRBJ2-1 NA TRBV20-1 TGCAGTGCCCCCCAAGCGGGGGGGGGGAATGAGCAGTTCTTC CSAPQAGGGNEQFF
NA TRBJ2-7 NA TRBV27 TGTGCCAGCAGTTCGTGGGACACAAGGGACGAGCAGTACTTC CASSSWDTRDEQYF
TRBD1 TRBJ2-3 NA TRBV27 TGTGCCAGCAGTTTGCGGGACAGGGCTACAGATACGCAGTATTTT CASSLRDRATDTQYF
NA TRBJ2-3 NA TRBV12-3/TRBV12-4 TGTGCCAGCAGTTCTTTCGGAGATACGCAGTATTTT CASSSFGDTQYF
TRBD1 TRBJ2-3 many TRBV4-2 TGTGCCAGCAGCCCAGACAGGGGGAACATCAAGGCAGATACGCAGTATTTT CASSPDRGNIKADTQYF
TRBD2 TRBJ2-2 once TRBV28 TGTGCCAGCAGTTTATCGACTAGCGTGGACACCGGGGAGCTGTTTTTT CASSLSTSVDTGELFF
TRBD2 TRBJ2-5 NA TRBV18 TGTGCCAGCTCAACGAGCGGGGGAGTAGAGACCCAGTACTTC CASSTSGGVETQYF
TRBD2 TRBJ2-3 NA TRBV12-3/TRBV12-4 TGTGCCAGCAGTTTTACTGGGGGGGGAGATACGCAGTATTTT CASSFTGGGDTQYF
NA TRBJ1-1 NA TRBV6-5 TGTGCCAGCAGTGGGGCGGTGAACACTGAAGCTTTCTTT CASSGAVNTEAFF
NA TRBJ2-5 NA TRBV10-3 TGTGCCATCAGTGAGCGAGGACTCCCCCAAGAGACCCAGTACTTC CAISERGLPQETQYF
NA TRBJ2-5 NA TRBV20-1 TGCAGTGCATCGGACTACGGGGGAGAGACCCAGTACTTC CSASDYGGETQYF
TRBD1 TRBJ1-2 NA TRBV12-3/TRBV12-4 TGTGCCAGCAGTCGACAGGGGTCCACGTCGGATGGCTACACCTTC CASSRQGSTSDGYTF
NA TRBJ2-1 NA TRBV12-3/TRBV12-4 TGTGCCAGCAGCGCCCTGGCGGATTACAATGAGCAGTTCTTC CASSALADYNEQFF
NA TRBJ1-2 NA TRBV7-6 TGTGCCAGCAGCTTACAGGGAGCAGTTGGCTACACCTTC CASSLQGAVGYTF
NA TRBJ2-7 NA TRBV7-6 TGTGCCAGCAGCGGAGAAAAGAACTACGAGCAGTACTTC CASSGEKNYEQYF
TRBD1 TRBJ2-7 few TRBV29-1 TGCAGCGTTGAAGGGAACAGGGGAAGCTCCTACGAGCAGTACTTC CSVEGNRGSSYEQYF
NA TRBJ2-5 NA TRBV7-7 TGTGCCAGCAGCCGGAACACCGCGGAGACCCAGTACTTC CASSRNTAETQYF
NA TRBJ2-4 NA TRBV20-1 TGCAGTGCCCACTCCGGGACAACAGCCAAAAACATTCAGTACTTC CSAHSGTTAKNIQYF
TRBD1 TRBJ2-2 few TRBV29-1 TGCAGCGCCGCTCGGACAGGGTGGCGCACCGGGGAGCTGTTTTTT CSAARTGWRTGELFF
TRBD1 TRBJ1-2 NA TRBV7-9 TGTGCCAGCAGCCAAGGGGGCGCGAGTGGCTACACCTTC CASSQGGASGYTF
TRBD2 TRBJ2-7 NA TRBV20-1 TGCAGTGCTAGAGATCTGGGGACTAGCAGCTACGAGCAGTACTTC CSARDLGTSSYEQYF
TRBD2 TRBJ2-7 many TRBV6-5 TGTGCCAGCAGTTACGGACTAGCGGGCGAGCAGTACTTC CASSYGLAGEQYF
TRBD1 TRBJ2-7 few TRBV7-9 TGTGCCAGCAGCTCCAGATGGGACAGAGACCCCTACGAGCAGTACTTC CASSSRWDRDPYEQYF
NA TRBJ1-2 many TRBV29-1 TGCAGCGTCATCCGGTCCTTAACTAACTATGGCTACACCTTC CSVIRSLTNYGYTF
TRBD1 TRBJ2-3 NA TRBV12-3/TRBV12-4 TGTGCCAGCAGCCGGGGACAGGGTCGGACAGATACGCAGTATTTT CASSRGQGRTDTQYF
NA TRBJ2-1 few TRBV27 TGTGCCAGCAGTTTATTGCACACCCTACGGGGCAATGAGCAGTTCTTC CASSLLHTLRGNEQFF
TRBD1 TRBJ1-1 few TRBV7-2 TGTGCCAGCAGCCGCAGGGGGCTGATAGCTTTCTTT CASSRRGLIAFF
NA TRBJ1-1 NA TRBV11-2 TGTGCCAGCAGCCCCCAAAGCACTGAAGCTTTCTTT CASSPQSTEAFF
TRBD2 TRBJ2-1 NA TRBV7-6 TGTGCCAGCAGCTTAATAGGTGGTTGGCCTAGCGGGTCTACTGGGAATGAGCAGTTCTTC CASSLIGGWPSGSTGNEQFF
TRBD2 TRBJ2-1 once TRBV20-1 TGCAGTGCTAGTTCCAGCGGGGGGTACAATGAGCAGTTCTTC CSASSSGGYNEQFF
NA TRBJ2-7 few TRBV3-1 TGTGCCAGCAGCCACAATATCGGCAGACCCTACGAGCAGTACTTC CASSHNIGRPYEQYF
NA TRBJ1-1 once TRBV6-5 TGTGCCAGCAGTTACGGGGAGGGAGCTTTCTTT CASSYGEGAFF
TRBD1 TRBJ2-5 NA TRBV12-3/TRBV12-4 TGTGCCAGCAGTCTGACAGGGTCACAAGAGACCCAGTACTTC CASSLTGSQETQYF
TRBD1 TRBJ2-1 NA TRBV6-7 TGTGCCAGCAGTTACTCGCTAGGGACAGGGGCGGCTAATGAGCAGTTCTTC CASSYSLGTGAANEQFF
TRBD2 TRBJ2-1 many TRBV7-6 TGTGCCAGCAGCATAGCGGGACACTTGAACAATGAGCAGTTCTTC CASSIAGHLNNEQFF
TRBD2 TRBJ2-3 few TRBV24-1 TGTGCCACCAGTGATACTGAGACTAGCCTCACAGATACGCAGTATTTT CATSDTETSLTDTQYF
TRBD1 TRBJ1-5 NA TRBV20-1 TGCAGTGCTAGGTCGACAGGGGTGGGGCAGCCCCAGCATTTT CSARSTGVGQPQHF